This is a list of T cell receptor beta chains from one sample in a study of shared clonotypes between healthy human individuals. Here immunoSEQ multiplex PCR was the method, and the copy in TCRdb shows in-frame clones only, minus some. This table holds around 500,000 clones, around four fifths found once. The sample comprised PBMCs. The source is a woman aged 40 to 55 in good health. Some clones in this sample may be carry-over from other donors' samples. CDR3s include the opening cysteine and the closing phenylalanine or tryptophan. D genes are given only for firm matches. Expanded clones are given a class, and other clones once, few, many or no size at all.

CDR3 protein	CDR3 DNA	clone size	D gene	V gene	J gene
CATTNSGQVGELFF	TGTGCCACCACGAACTCAGGACAGGTCGGGGAGCTGTTTTTT	-	TRBD1	TRBV10-3	TRBJ2-2
CASSLGTGRHYEQYF	TGTGCCAGCAGCTTAGGGACAGGGCGCCACTACGAGCAGTACTTC	-	TRBD1	TRBV5-5	TRBJ2-7
CASSYRDGETQYF	TGTGCCAGCAGTTACCGCGATGGGGAGACCCAGTACTTC	-	-	TRBV6-6	TRBJ2-5
CSVIAGWADTQYF	TGCAGCGTAATAGCGGGATGGGCAGATACGCAGTATTTT	once	TRBD2	TRBV29-1	TRBJ2-3
CASSGPGAGVNEQFF	TGTGCCAGCAGCGGGCCCGGGGCGGGAGTAAATGAGCAGTTCTTC	few	TRBD2	TRBV11-2	TRBJ2-1
CASSMTGYEQYF	TGTGCCAGTAGTATGACGGGATACGAGCAGTACTTC	-	-	TRBV19	TRBJ2-7
CASRPGQGLGIGYTF	TGTGCCAGCAGACCGGGACAGGGCTTAGGAATAGGCTACACCTTC	-	TRBD1	TRBV28	TRBJ1-2
CASSQRGTNGNEQFF	TGTGCCAGCTCCCAGCGGGGGACTAATGGGAATGAGCAGTTCTTC	-	TRBD2	TRBV18	TRBJ2-1
CAISESETDAEKLFF	TGTGCCATCAGTGAGTCGGAGACCGACGCTGAAAAACTGTTTTTT	-	-	TRBV10-3	TRBJ1-4
CASSLWGRGRYEQYF	TGTGCCAGCAGTTTATGGGGCAGGGGACGTTACGAGCAGTACTTC	-	-	TRBV28	TRBJ2-7
CSVVAGGLPGELFF	TGCAGCGTGGTGGCGGGAGGGCTGCCCGGGGAGCTGTTTTTT	many	TRBD2	TRBV29-1	TRBJ2-2
CASSLRIAGYNEQFF	TGTGCCAGCAGCTTGCGGATAGCGGGATACAATGAGCAGTTCTTC	-	TRBD2	TRBV7-2	TRBJ2-1
CASSEWDWGEQYF	TGTGCCAGCAGCGAATGGGACTGGGGTGAGCAGTACTTC	-	-	TRBV6-5	TRBJ2-7
CASSEAGRTRYGYTF	TGTGCCAGCAGTGAAGCCGGCAGAACTCGGTATGGCTACACCTTC	-	-	TRBV6-1	TRBJ1-2
CASSYGDTGYYEQYF	TGTGCCAGCAGTTACGGGGACACGGGCTACTACGAGCAGTACTTC	-	-	TRBV6-5	TRBJ2-7
CASSPSGRDYNEQFF	TGTGCCAGCTCACCAAGCGGGAGGGATTACAATGAGCAGTTCTTC	-	TRBD2	TRBV18	TRBJ2-1
CASSSELATNEKLFF	TGTGCCAGCAGTTCAGAACTTGCAACTAATGAAAAACTGTTTTTT	few	-	TRBV6-6	TRBJ1-4
CASGLADSSGANVLTF	TGTGCTAGTGGTTTGGCAGATAGCTCTGGGGCCAACGTCCTGACTTTC	-	-	TRBV12-5	TRBJ2-6
CASSLDLGLASEQFF	TGTGCCAGCAGCTTAGATCTCGGACTAGCCAGTGAGCAGTTCTTC	-	TRBD2	TRBV11-2	TRBJ2-1
CASSQVSGELFF	TGTGCCAGCAGCCAAGTGTCCGGGGAGCTGTTTTTT	-	-	TRBV14	TRBJ2-2
CASSLQGADEQFF	TGTGCCAGCAGCTTACAGGGAGCCGATGAGCAGTTCTTC	-	-	TRBV7-9	TRBJ2-1
CASSLRLAGGNTQYF	TGCGCCAGCAGCCTGAGACTAGCGGGAGGGAATACGCAGTATTTT	once	TRBD2	TRBV5-1	TRBJ2-3
CASNSDRGRVNQPQHF	TGTGCCAGTAACTCGGACAGGGGGCGCGTCAATCAGCCCCAGCATTTT	once	TRBD1	TRBV19	TRBJ1-5
CASSDPGRNTEAFF	TGTGCCAGTAGTGATCCGGGACGGAACACTGAAGCTTTCTTT	-	-	TRBV19	TRBJ1-1
CASSYGAGELFF	TGTGCCAGCAGTTACGGGGCCGGGGAGCTGTTTTTT	-	-	TRBV6-5	TRBJ2-2
CSVVRGNEQFF	TGCAGCGTCGTCCGGGGGAATGAGCAGTTCTTC	-	-	TRBV29-1	TRBJ2-1
CASSQEVRDSRQYF	TGCGCCAGCAGCCAAGAGGTTCGAGACTCCAGGCAGTACTTC	few	-	TRBV4-1	TRBJ2-7
CASSVPSRYEQYF	TGTGCCAGCAGTGTTCCTAGCAGGTACGAGCAGTACTTC	few	-	TRBV6-1	TRBJ2-7
CASSLSGGGYEQYF	TGCGCCAGCAGCTTGTCGGGGGGAGGCTACGAGCAGTACTTC	-	TRBD2	TRBV5-1	TRBJ2-7
CASSLAPTSGKEETQYF	TGCGCCAGCAGCTTGGCCCCGACTAGCGGGAAAGAGGAGACCCAGTACTTC	-	TRBD2	TRBV5-1	TRBJ2-5
CATRELETQYF	TGCGCCACCCGGGAGTTGGAGACCCAGTACTTC	-	-	TRBV5-1	TRBJ2-5
CASSVTVYYGYTF	TGTGCCAGCAGTGTGACAGTCTACTATGGCTACACCTTC	few	-	TRBV27	TRBJ1-2
CASSQDPGRRNQPQHF	TGCGCCAGCAGCCAAGATCCCGGACGGCGCAATCAGCCCCAGCATTTT	-	-	TRBV4-3	TRBJ1-5
CASSLYVPGELFF	TGTGCCAGCAGTTTATACGTCCCCGGGGAGCTGTTTTTT	-	-	TRBV27	TRBJ2-2
CAWSIQGSDEKLLF	TGTGCCTGGAGTATCCAGGGATCAGACGAAAAACTGCTTTTT	-	-	TRBV30	TRBJ1-4
CASRPTPGLAEGGYEQYF	TGCGCCAGCAGACCAACCCCGGGACTAGCGGAGGGGGGGTACGAGCAGTACTTC	-	TRBD2	TRBV5-1	TRBJ2-7
CASKGAVEKLFF	TGTGCCAGCAAGGGGGCAGTTGAAAAACTGTTTTTT	few	TRBD1	TRBV25-1	TRBJ1-4
CSVGFGRTEAFF	TGCAGCGTTGGTTTCGGCCGCACTGAAGCTTTCTTT	many	-	TRBV29-1	TRBJ1-1
CASSLRPLTSGSGEQFF	TGTGCCAGCAGCTTGCGGCCCTTGACTAGCGGGAGTGGTGAGCAGTTCTTC	once	TRBD2	TRBV7-9	TRBJ2-1
CSDVRARLAGGSTDTQYF	TGCAGCGACGTTAGGGCAAGACTAGCGGGAGGGAGCACAGATACGCAGTATTTT	-	TRBD2	TRBV29-1	TRBJ2-3
CASSLWGANEQFF	TGTGCCAGCAGTTTATGGGGGGCCAATGAGCAGTTCTTC	-	-	TRBV7-8	TRBJ2-1
CASSLEPGNYGYTF	TGTGCCAGCAGCTTAGAACCAGGGAACTATGGCTACACCTTC	-	-	TRBV7-2	TRBJ1-2
CASSLDSGTGGKLFF	TGCGCCAGCAGCTTGGACTCCGGGACAGGAGGAAAACTGTTTTTT	-	TRBD1	TRBV5-1	TRBJ1-4